A single sample is the source of the 12 T cell receptor beta chains below, sequenced in a study of T cells in localized non-small cell lung cancer. The repertoire was sequenced with immunoSEQ multiplex PCR; TCRdb's copy has only in-frame clones and lacks some. The sample comprises around 10,000 clones, roughly half of which are singletons, and approximately 4.2% rests with the top ten. Sample: lymph node tissue, taken before any cancer treatment. These receptors were taken from a woman between 40 and 69 years old with stage II squamous cell lung carcinoma.

V usage is TRBV6-8 and J usage is TRBJ1-1, with 10 bases lining up with TRBD1. Germline V gene sequence: CDR1 MNHGY, CDR2 SAAAGT. The CDR3 is made up of 18 amino acids. J lost 1 base, V lost 3 bases, and 11 bases had no gene match. The CDR3 sequence is CASSYHGTGVVANTEAFF. Written as DNA, the CDR3 is TGTGCCAGCAGTTATCACGGGACAGGGGTAGTGGCGAACACTGAAGCTTTCTTT.

In DNA form, the CDR3 reads TGTGCCGGCGCACGGACAGGGGAAAGTGAAGCTTTCTTT. Amino acid sequence: CAGARTGESEAFF. V usage is TRBV6-8 and J usage is TRBJ1-1, with 9 positions matching TRBD1. This CDR3 spans 13 amino acids. Germline CDR1 reads MNHGY; CDR2 reads SAAAGT. V gave up 11 bases and J gave up 7 bases; unmatched junction bases: 11.

J is TRBJ2-4 and V is TRBV19; D is perhaps TRBD1 (6 bases). The CDR3 is made up of 14 amino acids. Trimming cost V 5 bases and J 8 bases, with 16 bases left between them. The germline V gene encodes CDR1 LNHDA and CDR2 SQIVND (reference sequence). The CDR3 coding sequence is TGTGCCAGTAGTGGCAGGGGAAGGATGGACATTCAGTACTTC. It translates to CASSGRGRMDIQYF.

J is TRBJ2-1 and V is TRBV9; TRBD2 matches 8 bases. The germline gives CDR1 SGDLS, CDR2 YYNGEE. The CDR3 has 17 amino acids. The ends lost 3 bases at V and 0 bases at J; junction bases unmatched: 8. The CDR3 DNA reads TGTGCCAGCAGCGAGTCCGGGACTAGAGGCTCCTACAATGAGCAGTTCTTC. Encoded protein: CASSESGTRGSYNEQFF.

V gene TRBV9 combines with J gene TRBJ1-4; no clear D. CDR3 length: 13 residues. Germline CDR1 and CDR2: SGDLS and YYNGEE. Deletions cut 6 bases from V and 5 bases from J, with 11 bases between. The CDR3 reads CASKERRNEKLFF. CDR3 in DNA: TGTGCCAGCAAGGAACGACGGAATGAAAAACTGTTTTTT.

J is TRBJ1-5 and V is TRBV30; D not resolved. V gave up 5 bases and J gave up 11 bases, with 16 bases separating them. CDR1 is GTSNPN and CDR2 is SVGIG in the germline V gene (reference sequence). This CDR3 is built from 12 residues. The CDR3 spells CAWGDGRVTQHF. The CDR3 coding sequence is TGTGCCTGGGGCGATGGAAGGGTGACCCAGCATTTT. Variable domain in full (rest from reference TRBV30 and TRBJ1-5): SQTIHQWPATLVQPVGSPLSLECTVEGTSNPNLYWYRQAAGRGLQLLFYSVGIGQISSEVPQNLSASRPQDRQFILSSKKLLLSDSGFYLCAWGDGRVTQHFGDGTRLSIL.

The chain joins TRBV14 to TRBJ2-5, with D tentatively TRBD1 (6 bases). The CDR3 is 14 amino acids. Trimming removed 4 bases from V and 5 bases from J, with 14 bases in between. CDR1 is SGHDN, CDR2 FVKESK, per germline. CDR3 amino acids: CASSLGTKGETQYF. As DNA, the CDR3 is TGTGCCAGCAGCCTCGGGACAAAAGGGGAGACCCAGTACTTC. Drawing the rest from reference TRBV14 and TRBJ2-5, the complete variable domain is EAGVTQFPSHSVIEKGQTVTLRCDPISGHDNLYWYRRVMGKEIKFLLHFVKESKQDESGMPNNRFLAERTGGTYSTLKVQPAELEDSGVYFCASSLGTKGETQYFGPGTRLLVL.

The genes are TRBV28 and TRBJ1-6; D gene ambiguous. Trimming took 3 bases from V and 8 from J, leaving 5 bases between them. The CDR3 has 12 amino acids. The germline gives CDR1 MDHEN, CDR2 SYDVKM. The CDR3 loop is CASSLVYSPLHF. The CDR3 DNA follows: TGTGCCAGCAGTTTGGTGTATTCACCCCTCCACTTT.

This clone turned up a few times. The V gene is TRBV6-8, the J gene TRBJ2-4; a possible D gene is TRBD2 (6 bases). Germline V gives CDR1 MNHGY, CDR2 SAAAGT. This CDR3 contains 14 residues. Trimming removed 6 bases from V and 6 bases from J, with 15 bases in between. The CDR3 DNA is TGTGCCAGCAGCTGGGACTCGGGTGGAAACATTCAGTACTTC. It specifies CASSWDSGGNIQYF.

The J gene is TRBJ2-4, the V gene TRBV30; tentatively, D is TRBD2 (5 bases). There are 16 residues in the CDR3. Between the trimmed V and J ends, which lost 0 bases and 0 bases, there was a span of 12 bases. Per germline, CDR1 GTSNPN and CDR2 SVGIG (reference sequence). In DNA, the CDR3 is TGTGCCTGGAGTGTACGGGGTCACCTAGCCAAAAACATTCAGTACTTC. Its translation is CAWSVRGHLAKNIQYF.

This clone was picked up a small number of times. The chain carries TRBV6-8 and TRBJ1-2; D uncertain. There are 13 residues in the CDR3. V was cut by 10 bases and J by 5 bases, with 17 bases left in between. Germline V lookup: CDR1 MNHGY, CDR2 SAAAGT. CDR3 loop: CAITKTESYGYTF. The DNA for the CDR3 is TGTGCCATCACTAAGACGGAATCTTATGGCTACACCTTC.

This chain joins TRBV5-1 and TRBJ2-3; tentative D call: TRBD1 (6 bases). Germline assignment: CDR1 SGHRS and CDR2 YFSETQ. CDR3 length equals 17 residues. V gave up 0 bases and J gave up 1 base, with 15 bases separating them. CDR3 DNA sequence: TGCGCCAGCAGCTTGGAAGGGGGACCGGGTGGCACAGATACGCAGTATTTT. Encoded protein: CASSLEGGPGGTDTQYF.